One sample yielded the 26 T cell receptor beta chains listed below, sequenced in a study of Graves' ophthalmopathy and Graves' hyperthyroidism. The authors amplified TCR beta CDR3 regions from RNA transcripts. RT-PCR in the first round used HTBI primers; a second-round multiplex PCR followed. One entry per CDR3 protein results from TCRdb running MiXCR on the multiplex PCR reads. The sample holds a few hundred thousand distinct CDR3 sequences, 15% seen once. Sequencing input: peripheral blood. The source of these receptors is a young woman with stable Graves' hyperthyroidism.

This clonotype was counted between two and nine times. The chain couples TRBV2 to TRBJ2-4, with 10 bases matching TRBD1. V trimming: 4 bases; J trimming: 14 bases; junction bases outside the gene matches: 11. The CDR3 totals 14 residues. In germline, CDR1 is SNHLY, CDR2 FYNNEI. Written as DNA, the CDR3 is TGTGCCAGCAGTGCGGACAGGGGGTTGGCGATTAAGTACTTC. Amino acids: CASSADRGLAIKYF.

This clonotype showed up many times. V usage is TRBV29-1 and J usage is TRBJ1-2; TRBD1 matches 12 bases. Trimming at V came to 5 bases and at J to 8 bases, leaving 6 bases not matched to a gene. The CDR3 is 13 amino acids. CDR1 and CDR2 (germline): SQVTM, ANQGSEA. The CDR3 loop reads CSVPGQGADGYTF. Here the CDR3 DNA reads TGCAGCGTTCCGGGACAGGGGGCCGACGGCTACACCTTC.

This chain connects TRBV5-1 to TRBJ2-7; a weak D match, TRBD2 (5 bases). The CDR3 is 15 residues long. Germline lookup yields CDR1 SGHRS and CDR2 YFSETQ. Trimming shortened V by 2 bases and J by 3 bases, and 15 bases separated the two germline ends. This CDR3 reads CASSLSGIEYYEQYF. The CDR3 DNA sequence: TGCGCCAGCAGCTTATCCGGGATAGAGTACTACGAGCAGTACTTC.

This clonotype has ten or more counts. V usage is TRBV6-2 or TRBV6-3 and J usage is TRBJ1-5; D unresolved. Germline V gene lookup returns CDR1 MNHEY and CDR2 SVGEGT. The CDR3 runs 16 residues. V dropped 4 bases and J dropped 7 bases, with 20 bases sitting between them. The CDR3 spells CASSFSLGRREQPQHF. CDR3 coding DNA: TGTGCCAGCAGTTTCTCCCTCGGACGGCGGGAGCAGCCCCAGCATTTT.

This clonotype was detected ten times or more. This sequence joins TRBV20-1 and TRBJ2-5; the D is unclear. V was pared by 7 bases and J by 3 bases, with 6 bases between. Germline CDR1 and CDR2: DFQATT and SNEGSKA (reference sequence). The CDR3 covers 10 residues. The CDR3 is CSEVEETQYF. The CDR3 region has the DNA TGCAGTGAGGTGGAAGAGACCCAGTACTTC.

This clonotype came up many times. This chain connects TRBV6-1 to TRBJ1-2; 8 positions agree with TRBD1. V lost 7 bases, J lost 4 bases, and 11 bases stayed unmatched. In germline, CDR1 is MNHNS, CDR2 SASEGT. The length of the CDR3 is 15 residues. CDR3: CASIQFQGAPYGYTF. The CDR3 DNA reads as TGTGCCAGCATACAGTTCCAGGGGGCTCCCTATGGCTACACCTTC.

This clonotype was detected ten times or more. This chain uses TRBV29-1 with TRBJ1-2; D uncertain. The CDR3 consists of 11 residues. Germline V gives CDR1 SQVTM, CDR2 ANQGSEA. V lost 5 bases and J lost 8, with 12 bases in between. The CDR3 reads CSVSGRYGYTF. The CDR3 DNA reads as TGCAGCGTTTCTGGGCGGTACGGCTACACCTTC.

The chain employs TRBV7-8 and TRBJ2-7, with 7 bases identical to TRBD1. From germline, CDR1 is SGHVS and CDR2 FQNEAQ. This CDR3 is built from 15 residues. The J segment lost 5 bases and the V segment lost 0 bases, leaving 7 bases of the junction unmatched. CDR3 protein: CASSLAETGINEQYF. The CDR3 region has the DNA TGTGCCAGCAGCTTAGCGGAGACAGGGATCAACGAGCAGTACTTC.

The J gene is TRBJ2-7, the V gene TRBV30, with 7 positions matching TRBD1. Germline assignment: CDR1 GTSNPN and CDR2 SVGIG (reference sequence). This CDR3 contains 13 residues. With 1 base clipped from V and 4 bases from J, the junction kept 4 bases outside the gene matches. The CDR3 DNA follows: TGTGCCTGGAGTGGGGACAGAGGTTACGAGCAGTACTTC. As protein: CAWSGDRGYEQYF.

This clonotype was seen repeatedly, ten times or more. This sequence joins TRBV6-5 and TRBJ1-2, with D unresolved. Trimming removed 8 bases from V and 5 bases from J, with 9 bases in between. CDR1 and CDR2 from the germline V gene are MNHEY and SVGAGI. The CDR3 loop spans 11 amino acids. The CDR3 spells CASGSYYGYTF. CDR3 nucleotides: TGTGCCAGCGGTTCTTATTATGGCTACACCTTC.

This clonotype was seen ten or more times. V is TRBV6-1 and J is TRBJ2-7; 7 bases align to TRBD2. The germline V gene encodes CDR1 MNHNS and CDR2 SASEGT. V lost 6 bases to trimming and J lost 11 bases; unmatched junction nucleotides: 7. This CDR3 region has 11 residues. The CDR3: CASSLGGDKYF. The DNA of the CDR3 is TGTGCCAGCAGCCTGGGGGGGGATAAGTACTTC.

This clonotype was detected ten times or more. This chain connects TRBV27 to TRBJ2-7; weak D call: TRBD1 (6 bases). The germline V gene encodes CDR1 MNHEY and CDR2 SMNVEV (reference sequence). V lost 10 bases to trimming and J lost 3 bases, with 22 bases between them. This CDR3 contains 15 residues. The CDR3 here is CATLRSAGANYEQYF. The CDR3 nucleotides are TGTGCCACCCTCCGTAGTGCAGGGGCGAACTACGAGCAGTACTTC.

The V call is TRBV12-3 or TRBV12-4, the J call TRBJ1-1; D not resolved. Trimming shortened V by 1 base and J by 1 base, and 10 bases separated the two germline ends. The CDR3 is 15 amino acids. CDR3: CASSLVGFANTEAFF. The CDR3 coding sequence is TGTGCCAGCAGTTTAGTCGGATTCGCGAACACTGAAGCTTTCTTT.

This clonotype was seen many times. The chain joins TRBV19 to TRBJ1-5; possible D gene TRBD1, 6 bases. Germline CDR1 and CDR2: LNHDA and SQIVND (reference sequence). Trimming stripped 10 bases from V and 5 bases from J, with 18 bases between. This CDR3 has 14 amino acids. The CDR3 region has the DNA TGTGCCACAGCCTGGGGGCGATCCTATCAGCCCCAGCATTTT. As protein: CATAWGRSYQPQHF.

By share, this clonotype ranks as medium-sized (0.01 to 0.1%). This chain uses TRBV6-5 with TRBJ1-1; weak D call: TRBD1 (5 bases). The germline V gene has CDR1 MNHEY and CDR2 SVGAGI. V shed 11 bases and J shed 0 bases, with 22 bases lying between them. The CDR3 spans 16 residues. The CDR3 loop reads CAGGGAGTLMNTEAFF. The CDR3 region has the DNA TGTGCCGGCGGAGGGGCAGGGACCCTAATGAACACTGAAGCTTTCTTT.

This clonotype was counted only a few times. A much larger clone lies one base from this, so it may be a read error. The V call is TRBV24-1, the J call TRBJ2-1; 9 nucleotides match TRBD1. CDR3 size: 15 residues. Germline V gives CDR1 KGHDR, CDR2 SFDVKD. The V gene end was trimmed by 6 bases and the J gene end by 6 bases; junction bases not matched to a gene: 8. In DNA form, the CDR3 reads TGTGCCACCAGTTATCTGGGACAGGGAGGCAATGAGCAGTTCTTC. Protein product: CATSYLGQGGNEQFF.

This clonotype was detected many times. The chain has TRBV7-2 and TRBJ1-2, with D perhaps TRBD1 (6 bases). The CDR3 contains 14 residues. The V end was cut by 5 bases, the J end by 7 bases, with 17 bases between. Germline V gene sequence: CDR1 SGHTA, CDR2 FQGNSA. CDR3 coding DNA: TGTGCCAGCAGCCCTAGTGGGGGGCGGGGTGGCTACACCTTC. Its protein product is CASSPSGGRGGYTF.

The sample holds many counts of this clonotype. This chain joins TRBV20-1 and TRBJ2-5; the D gene is possibly TRBD2 (5 bases). This CDR3 has 13 residues. Per the germline V gene, CDR1 is DFQATT and CDR2 is SNEGSKA (reference sequence). V was clipped by 5 bases and J by 4 bases, with 14 bases between them. For the CDR3, the DNA is TGCAGTGCTCGGTTACTAGTTCGAGAGACCCAGTACTTC. It translates to CSARLLVRETQYF.

Turning to this clonotype: Germline is not matched at one junction end, which may reflect a read error. The rearrangement uses TRBV6-1 and TRBJ1-4; D is ambiguous. CDR3 length equals 15 residues. Germline CDR1 reads MNHNS; CDR2 reads SASEGT. The CDR3 sequence: CASGEGPGVYEKLFF. The CDR3 nucleotides are TGTGCCAGCGGTGAGGGCCCGGGCGTCTATGAAAAACTGTTTTTT.

This sequence joins TRBV6-4 and TRBJ2-3; 9 nucleotides line up with TRBD1. The CDR3 has 14 residues. With V trimmed by 4 bases and J by 1 base, 0 bases remained unmatched. Germline V gene data show CDR1 as MRHNA and CDR2 as SNTAGT. CDR3 DNA sequence: TGTGCCAGCAGTGGGACAGGGGGCACAGATACGCAGTATTTT. Translation: CASSGTGGTDTQYF.

This clonotype was seen many times. V is TRBV15 and J is TRBJ1-2; D is possibly TRBD1 (5 bases). The V gene's germline CDR1 is LNHNV and CDR2 YYDKDF (reference sequence). This CDR3 is 15 amino acids long. Trimming stripped 4 bases from V and 1 base from J, with 13 bases between. The CDR3 nucleotides are TGTGCCACCAGCACACCGGGACGCTTTAACTATGGCTACACCTTC. It codes for CATSTPGRFNYGYTF.

This clonotype has ten or more counts. The rearrangement links TRBV20-1 to TRBJ1-1; D gene uncertain. The CDR3 contains 15 residues. V was clipped by 1 base and J by 0 bases, with 12 bases between them. Germline V gene sequence: CDR1 DFQATT, CDR2 SNEGSKA (reference sequence). The DNA of the CDR3 is TGCAGTGCTAGAGGGGATGGCAGGTTGAACACTGAAGCTTTCTTT. Amino acids: CSARGDGRLNTEAFF.

This clonotype showed up many times. The gene calls are TRBV20-1 and TRBJ2-5; 9 bases match TRBD1. CDR1 is DFQATT, CDR2 SNEGSKA, per germline (reference sequence). V shed 6 bases, J shed 5 bases, and the junction held 10 bases outside the gene matches. The CDR3 totals 14 residues. CDR3 nucleotide sequence: TGCAGTGCCCGTTCGGGGACAGGGCGGGAGACCCAGTACTTC. Its protein is CSARSGTGRETQYF.

The chain has TRBV12-3 or TRBV12-4 and TRBJ2-5, with TRBD1 matching over 10 bases. The CDR3 has 13 residues. The ends lost 7 bases at V and 5 bases at J; junction bases unmatched: 4. CDR3 region: CASKTGGEETQYF. As DNA, the CDR3 is TGTGCCAGCAAGACAGGGGGCGAGGAGACCCAGTACTTC.

Comment on this clonotype: A much more abundant neighbour one base away suggests this may be a read error. V usage is TRBV27 and J usage is TRBJ1-2; no reliable D call. Trimming removed 5 bases at V and 7 bases at J, with 20 bases between. The CDR3 is 15 residues long. Germline lookup yields CDR1 MNHEY and CDR2 SMNVEV (reference sequence). The DNA for the CDR3 is TGTGCCAGCAGTCTCGCTGGTCGACGCAGCGGTGGCTACACCTTC. This codes for CASSLAGRRSGGYTF.

This clonotype was detected many times. The chain is built from TRBV28 and TRBJ1-3, with D uncertain. The germline V gene encodes CDR1 MDHEN and CDR2 SYDVKM. The length of the CDR3 is 12 residues. V dropped 3 bases and J dropped 4 bases, with 4 bases sitting between them. The DNA of the CDR3 is TGTGCCAGCAGTTTTGACGGAAACACCATATATTTT. This translates into CASSFDGNTIYF.